The clone carrying this TCR beta chain was counted ten times or more. Its antigen is not known. The sample is drawn from a study of T cell repertoires in cytomegalovirus infection. About the research overall: Shared public TCR beta signatures pointed to both CMV infection and a matching HLA type.

Findings and caveats of the study: HLA-C-restricted, CMV-specific TCR beta clonotypes were dominant ex vivo. Summed public TCR beta family frequency identified CMV carriers bearing the relevant HLA.

Using its own MiXCR run on the reads, TCRdb lists one record per CDR3 protein. The data contain roughly 500,000 distinct CDR3 sequences, 15% to 20% of them seen just once; the ten biggest clones take up approximately 24%. Germline trimming cut 0 bases from V and 2 bases from J; bases unmatched to any gene: 3. CDR1 and CDR2 (germline): MGHRA, YSYEKL. The CDR3 is 16 amino acids. The rearrangement uses TRBV4-1 and TRBJ2-1, with 8 bases that match TRBD2. Sequencing was performed on CD8+ T cells from PBMCs. The clonotype originates from a human donor in good health (CMV status not recorded). Some clones in this sample may be carry-over from other donors' samples. The CDR3 reads CASSQESGSAYNEQFF. The DNA of the CDR3 is TGCGCCAGCAGCCAAGAAAGCGGGAGTGCCTACAATGAGCAGTTCTTC.